This T cell receptor beta chain was retrieved from a study of blood T cell repertoires in COVID-19. Study summary: COVID-19 samples, acute and convalescent, were from the United States, Italy and Spain.

The study drew participants aged about 18 to 95 years from some 25 US areas. Trimming took off 5 bases at V and 2 bases at J, with 15 bases between the two ends. Germline V lookup: CDR1 ENHRY, CDR2 SYGVKD. The CDR3 loop spans 16 amino acids. Here immunoSEQ multiplex PCR was the method, and the copy in TCRdb shows in-frame clones only, minus some. The sample consists of about 380,000 clones, more than 70% of them appearing once. The specimen sequenced was PBMCs or T cells enriched from blood (not recorded which). The TCR comes from a woman between 18 and 29 years old who had recovered from COVID-19. The rearrangement joins TRBV10-3 to TRBJ2-2, with D perhaps matching TRBD2 (6 bases). CDR3 in DNA: TGTGCCATCAGTACCGGGACTTCTTTAAACACCGGGGAGCTGTTTTTT. Amino acid sequence: CAISTGTSLNTGELFF.